Shown below are 24 T cell receptor beta chains from a single sample sequenced in a study of beta chain bispecific antibodies for T cell cancers. Whole-study results and caveats: Normal T cells contributed less of the targeted TRBV signal than the leukemia cells did.

Either OKT3 anti-CD3 antibody or CD3/CD28 beads expanded T cells from blood mononuclear cells over roughly three days. Antigens for these TCRs are unknown. Using its own MiXCR run on the 5' RACE reads, TCRdb lists one record per CDR3 protein. Of about 9,600 distinct CDR3 sequences in the sample, less than 2.5% are singletons; the top ten hold roughly 70%. The input for sequencing was T cells from a healthy donor cultured with Jurkat leukemia cells, taken from a culture containing an anti-CD19 bispecific antibody. Receptor source: a human donor in good health. Some clones in this sample may be carry-over from other donors' samples.

This clonotype was counted between two and nine times. A much larger clone differs from this one at a single base, so this may be a read error. The CDR3 sequence: CASSGTRGLGELFF. As DNA, the CDR3 is TGCGCCAGCAGCGGGACAAGGGGTCTCGGGGAGCTGTTTTTT. The V gene is TRBV5-1, the J gene TRBJ2-2; tentative D call: TRBD1 (6 bases). CDR1 SGHRS and CDR2 YFSETQ come from the germline V gene. This CDR3 has 14 amino acids. Trimming shortened V by 4 bases and J by 7 bases, and 14 bases separated the two germline ends.

This clonotype was seen ten or more times. The chain couples TRBV6-5 to TRBJ2-7, with 7 positions matching TRBD1. The germline V gene has CDR1 MNHEY and CDR2 SVGAGI. V lost 6 bases and J lost 0; bases outside the gene matches: 8. The CDR3 covers 15 residues. CDR3 sequence (DNA): TGTGCCAGCAGGGCCGGACAGGCCCTCTCCTACGAGCAGTACTTC. Translated, it gives CASRAGQALSYEQYF.

This clonotype was counted ten times or more. J is TRBJ2-1 and V is TRBV6-1, with 7 nucleotides matching TRBD1. This CDR3 has 12 amino acids. V was clipped by 5 bases and J by 14 bases; unmatched bases: 9. Per the germline V gene, CDR1 is MNHNS and CDR2 is SASEGT. In nucleotides, the CDR3 is TGTGCCAGCAGTATAGGGCCAGGGGGAAAGTTCTTC. Translation gives CASSIGPGGKFF.

This clonotype has ten or more counts. CDR3 in amino acids: CASSYEGTSYEQYF. The DNA for the CDR3 is TGTGCCAGCAGTTACGAGGGGACCTCCTACGAGCAGTACTTC. The V gene is TRBV6-5, the J gene TRBJ2-7, with D perhaps TRBD1 or TRBD2 (5 bases each). Germline CDR1 reads MNHEY; CDR2 reads SVGAGI. V was clipped by 2 bases and J by 0 bases, with 8 bases between them. The CDR3 contains 14 residues.

The chain recombines TRBV30 with TRBJ2-1; TRBD2 agrees at 9 bases. This CDR3 has 14 residues. The trim removed 0 bases at V and 9 bases at J, leaving 6 bases unmatched. Per germline, CDR1 GTSNPN and CDR2 SVGIG (reference sequence). In nucleotides, the CDR3 is TGTGCCTGGAGTGTACATAGCGGGGGTTTTGAGCAGTTCTTC. It translates to CAWSVHSGGFEQFF. The variable domain in full, with the rest retrieved from reference TRBV30 and TRBJ2-1, is SQTIHQWPATLVQPVGSPLSLECTVEGTSNPNLYWYRQAAGRGLQLLFYSVGIGQISSEVPQNLSASRPQDRQFILSSKKLLLSDSGFYLCAWSVHSGGFEQFFGPGTRLTVL.

This clonotype showed up many times. This chain joins TRBV9 and TRBJ2-1; D unresolved. The V gene lost 0 bases and the J gene lost 8 bases, with 15 bases spanning the gap. The germline gives CDR1 SGDLS, CDR2 YYNGEE. There are 15 residues in the CDR3. CDR3 in amino acids: CASSVGDWADDEQFF. DNA of the CDR3: TGTGCCAGCAGCGTAGGTGACTGGGCGGATGATGAGCAGTTCTTC.

This clonotype was observed at least ten times. CDR3 region: CASSILLTGELFF. Written as DNA, the CDR3 is TGTGCCAGTAGTATACTACTCACCGGGGAGCTGTTTTTT. The rearrangement uses TRBV19 and TRBJ2-2; the D is unclear. The CDR3 has 13 amino acids. From germline, CDR1 is LNHDA and CDR2 SQIVND (reference sequence). The ends were cut back, 2 bases at V and 4 bases at J, with 5 bases in the middle.

This clonotype was counted ten times or more. The V call is TRBV27, the J call TRBJ2-5, with 8 bases lining up with TRBD2. Germline CDR1 is MNHEY and CDR2 is SMNVEV (reference sequence). The CDR3 covers 13 residues. Trimming at V came to 4 bases and at J to 4 bases, leaving 2 bases not matched to a gene. The CDR3 nucleotides are TGTGCCAGCAGTTGGGCGGGAGGAGAGACCCAGTACTTC. Translating gives CASSWAGGETQYF.

The table lists this clonotype with many counts. V is TRBV29-1 and J is TRBJ2-1; D not resolved. The germline V gene has CDR1 SQVTM and CDR2 ANQGSEA. Between the trimmed V and J ends, which lost 6 bases and 9 bases, there was a span of 9 bases. CDR3 length: 10 residues. The DNA for the CDR3 is TGCAGCGTCGACGGCCTTGAGCAGTTCTTC. Translated, it gives CSVDGLEQFF.

This clonotype was picked up many times. This chain joins TRBV10-1 and TRBJ2-7; 7 nucleotides match TRBD2. V was pared by 0 bases and J by 7 bases, with 12 bases of the junction left unmatched. This CDR3 has 16 amino acids. From germline, CDR1 is WNHNN and CDR2 SYGVQD (reference sequence). In DNA form, the CDR3 reads TGCGCCAGCAGTGAGTCGGCGGGGGAGGCTGTATGGGAGCAGTACTTC. It codes for CASSESAGEAVWEQYF.

This clonotype was counted only a few times. Given a much more abundant clone one base away, this may be a read error. J is TRBJ2-3 and V is TRBV24-1; TRBD1 might be the D (5 bases). The germline V gene has CDR1 KGHDR and CDR2 SFDVKD. This CDR3 comprises 14 residues. The CDR3 DNA follows: TGTGCCACCATAGGGGATCCAAACACAGATATGCAGTATTTT. Translating it yields CATIGDPNTDMQYF.

This clonotype was detected many times. The rearrangement uses TRBV21-1 and TRBJ2-1; the table's D call, TRBD1, was not checked against the DNA. TRBV21-1 is a pseudogene segment. The CDR3 spans 15 residues. The CDR3 bases are TGTGCCAGCAGCATTTGGGGACAGGGGCCCGGTGAGCAGTTCTTC. This codes for CASSIWGQGPGEQFF.

This clonotype came up many times. This rearrangement joins TRBV5-6 to TRBJ1-6, with D hard to call. Trimming stripped 4 bases from V and 9 bases from J, with 26 bases between. This CDR3 is built from 18 residues. Germline CDR1 and CDR2: SGHDT and YYEEEE. The CDR3 nucleotides are TGTGCCAGCAGCCGAAACCAAGCAGACGGACTCGCAATTTCACCCCTCCACTTT. Residues: CASSRNQADGLAISPLHF.

This clonotype was seen repeatedly, ten times or more. V usage is TRBV6-2 or TRBV6-3 and J usage is TRBJ2-7; D is perhaps TRBD1 or TRBD2 (5 bases each). CDR1 and CDR2 from the germline V gene are MNHEY and SVGEGT. V shed 8 bases and J shed 3 bases, with 11 bases lying between them. This CDR3 has 12 residues. The DNA for the CDR3 is TGTGCCAGCGGTGGGGGTATCTACGAGCAGTACTTC. Protein: CASGGGIYEQYF.

This clonotype was observed many times. CDR3 region: CASSAKGSGGAVTYNEQFF. DNA of the CDR3: TGTGCCAGCAGCGCCAAGGGTAGCGGGGGGGCCGTAACGTACAATGAGCAGTTCTTC. The rearrangement uses TRBV9 and TRBJ2-1, with 11 nucleotides matching TRBD2. CDR3 size: 19 residues. CDR1 and CDR2 (germline): SGDLS, YYNGEE. V lost 3 bases to trimming and J lost 4 bases; unmatched junction nucleotides: 15.

This clonotype was seen many times. CDR3 sequence reads: CASIQGPDAFF. Written as DNA, the CDR3 is TGTGCCAGCATCCAAGGACCGGATGCTTTCTTT. The chain employs TRBV2 and TRBJ1-1; no clear D. V lost 7 bases to trimming and J lost 11 bases, with 14 bases between them. The CDR3 contains 11 residues. Germline V CDR1 and CDR2: SNHLY, FYNNEI.

This clonotype was observed at least ten times. The chain joins TRBV10-2 to TRBJ2-2; a weak D match, TRBD1 (5 bases). V was cut by 2 bases and J by 9 bases, with 16 bases left in between. Per the germline V gene, CDR1 is WSHSY and CDR2 is SAAADI. The CDR3 sequence is 15 residues long. CDR3 region: CASSENRWQGRELFF. The CDR3 coding sequence is TGCGCCAGCAGTGAGAACAGGTGGCAGGGTAGGGAGCTGTTTTTT.

This clonotype was observed at least ten times. The chain employs TRBV10-3 and TRBJ2-2; D perhaps matches TRBD2 (5 bases). Per the germline V gene, CDR1 is ENHRY and CDR2 is SYGVKD. CDR3 length equals 15 residues. Trimming took 0 bases from V and 5 from J, leaving 10 bases between them. The CDR3 sequence is CAISESTEETGELFF. Written as DNA, the CDR3 is TGTGCCATCAGTGAGTCGACGGAGGAAACCGGGGAGCTGTTTTTT.

This clonotype was found many times. This chain connects TRBV5-6 to TRBJ2-3; D uncertain. V was clipped by 0 bases and J by 0 bases, with 5 bases between them. Germline CDR1 is SGHDT and CDR2 is YYEEEE. This CDR3 contains 14 residues. In nucleotides, the CDR3 is TGTGCCAGCAGCTTGGGGCAGAGCACAGATACGCAGTATTTT. Translation gives CASSLGQSTDTQYF. The full variable domain, rest sourced from reference TRBV5-6 and TRBJ2-3, is DAGVTQSPTHLIKTRGQQVTLRCSPKSGHDTVSWYQQALGQGPQFIFQYYEEEERQRGNFPDRFSGHQFPNYSSELNVNALLLGDSALYLCASSLGQSTDTQYFGPGTRLTVL.

This clonotype appeared many times. The rearrangement joins TRBV4-1 to TRBJ2-1; D is ambiguous. The CDR3 is made up of 14 amino acids. Germline CDR1 is MGHRA and CDR2 is YSYEKL. Trimming shortened V by 1 base and J by 6 bases, and 10 bases separated the two germline ends. CDR3 in DNA: TGCGCCAGCAGCCAAGTATCGAGTACCAATGAGCAGTTCTTC. Protein product: CASSQVSSTNEQFF.

This clonotype was observed at least ten times. The rearrangement links TRBV9 to TRBJ1-6; 10 positions match TRBD1. Trimming cost V 5 bases and J 8 bases; bases outside gene matches: 7. CDR1 and CDR2 from the germline V gene are SGDLS and YYNGEE. This CDR3 region has 15 residues. The CDR3 coding sequence is TGTGCCAGCAGTACGACCGGGACAGGGGATTCACCCCTCCACTTT. It specifies CASSTTGTGDSPLHF.

The sample holds many counts of this clonotype. The gene calls are TRBV5-1 and TRBJ2-3, with 7 nucleotides matching TRBD2. The CDR3 runs to 16 residues. CDR1 is SGHRS and CDR2 is YFSETQ in the germline V gene. V shed 3 bases, J shed 2 bases, and the junction held 9 bases outside the gene matches. CDR3 sequence (DNA): TGCGCCAGCAGCTATTCAGGGCTAGCGGACACAGATACGCAGTATTTT. It yields the protein CASSYSGLADTDTQYF.

In its sample, this clonotype was seen many times. The chain couples TRBV15 to TRBJ2-3; 11 bases agree with TRBD2. CDR1 is LNHNV, CDR2 YYDKDF, per germline (reference sequence). Trimming took 3 bases from V and 9 from J; bases not matched to a gene: 5. The CDR3 contains 14 residues. CDR3 region: CATSSPSSGGTQYF. In DNA form, the CDR3 reads TGTGCCACCAGCAGCCCCTCTAGCGGGGGGACGCAGTATTTT.

There are many counts of this clonotype. The rearrangement joins TRBV5-1 to TRBJ1-6, with D possibly TRBD1 on 5 matching bases. This CDR3 is built from 14 residues. V lost 8 bases and J 7 bases, leaving 16 bases between the germline ends. Germline lookup yields CDR1 SGHRS and CDR2 YFSETQ. CDR3 loop: CASYTGTENSPLHF. The CDR3 DNA follows: TGCGCCAGTTATACCGGGACGGAAAATTCACCCCTCCACTTT.